This T cell receptor beta chain was sequenced for a study of CD8+CD57+ T cells in acquired aplastic anemia. Profiles of TCR beta VDJ and CDR3 were generated from a genomic DNA template. Using its own MiXCR run on the reads, TCRdb lists one record per CDR3 protein. The repertoire holds 210,000 or so distinct CDR3 sequences, with about half as singletons. CD8+CD57+ cell expansion, shown by flow cytometry, had occurred in the patients selected for sequencing. Every one of the patients had aplastic anemia (severe, acquired). Patients had undergone no therapy by the time their blood was sampled. Whole-study results and caveats: Over 25 CD8+ CDR3 sequences occurred in both the patients and the controls.

At least ten counts were recorded for this clonotype. No antigen is known for it. Between the trimmed V and J ends, which lost 0 bases and 4 bases, there was a span of 7 bases. The CDR3 covers 14 residues. Looked up from germline, CDR1 is KGHSH and CDR2 is LQKENI. The sequence was obtained from a human donor with aplastic anemia. The chain recombines TRBV18 with TRBJ1-5, with unresolved D. Sequencing was done on a sample of sorted CD4+, CD8+, or CD8+CD57+ T cells (not recorded which) from PBMCs. For the CDR3, the DNA is TGTGCCAGCTCACCACCGGAGCGAAATCAGCCCCAGCATTTT. Its translation: CASSPPERNQPQHF.